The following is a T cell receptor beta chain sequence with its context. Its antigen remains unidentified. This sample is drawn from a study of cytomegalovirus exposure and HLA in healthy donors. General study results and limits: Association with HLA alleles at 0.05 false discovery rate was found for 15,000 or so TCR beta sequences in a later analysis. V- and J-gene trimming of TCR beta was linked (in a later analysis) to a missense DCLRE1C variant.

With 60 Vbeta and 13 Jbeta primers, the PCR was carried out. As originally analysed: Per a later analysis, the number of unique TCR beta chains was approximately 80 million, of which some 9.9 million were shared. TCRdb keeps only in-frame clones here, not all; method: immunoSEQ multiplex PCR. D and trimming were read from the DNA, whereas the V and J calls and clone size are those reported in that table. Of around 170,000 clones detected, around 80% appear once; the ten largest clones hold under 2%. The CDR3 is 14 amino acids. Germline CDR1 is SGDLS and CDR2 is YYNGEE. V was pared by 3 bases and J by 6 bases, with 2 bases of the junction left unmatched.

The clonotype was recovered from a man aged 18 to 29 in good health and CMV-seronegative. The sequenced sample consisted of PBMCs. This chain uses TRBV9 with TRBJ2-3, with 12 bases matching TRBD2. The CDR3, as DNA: TGTGCCAGCAGCGGCGGGACTAGCGGGGATACGCAGTATTTT. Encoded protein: CASSGGTSGDTQYF.